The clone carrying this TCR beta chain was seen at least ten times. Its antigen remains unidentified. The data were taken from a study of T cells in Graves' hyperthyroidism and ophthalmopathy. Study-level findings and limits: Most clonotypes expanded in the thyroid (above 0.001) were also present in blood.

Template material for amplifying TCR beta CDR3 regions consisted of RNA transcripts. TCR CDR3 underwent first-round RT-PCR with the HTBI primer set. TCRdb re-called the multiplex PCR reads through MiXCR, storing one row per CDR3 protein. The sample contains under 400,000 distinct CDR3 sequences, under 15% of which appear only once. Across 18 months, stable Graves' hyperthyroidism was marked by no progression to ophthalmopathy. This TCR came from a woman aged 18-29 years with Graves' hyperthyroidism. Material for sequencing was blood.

CDR3 region: CASSEEMNTEAFF. The CDR3 nucleotides are TGTGCCAGCAGTGAAGAAATGAACACTGAAGCTTTCTTT. The chain recombines TRBV2 with TRBJ1-1; D gene uncertain. CDR1 and CDR2 from the germline V gene are SNHLY and FYNNEI. The V gene lost 1 base and the J gene lost 0 bases, with 3 bases spanning the gap. The CDR3 consists of 13 residues.